This TCR beta chain was captured in a study of T cell responses to AZD1222 COVID-19 vaccine. TCRdb's copy holds only in-frame clones and misses some; the assay was immunoSEQ multiplex PCR. Of some 120,000 clones in the sample, over 75% are singletons; the top ten hold about 7.9%. The V gene end was trimmed by 1 base and the J gene end by 6 bases; junction bases not matched to a gene: 9. The CDR3 consists of 16 residues. Germline CDR1 MGHRA, CDR2 YSYEKL. On this clone itself: Its specificity is not known.

The study's findings and limits: Without day 14 samples, only post-peak T cell repertoires were studied.

Here the sequenced sample was peripheral blood, taken on day 0 of AZD1222 vaccination. This chain uses TRBV4-1 with TRBJ2-4; TRBD2 matches at 7 bases. The source of this sequence is an adult in good health. The CDR3 coding sequence is TGCGCCAGCAGCCAAGGTGGGGAGGGGCCAGGAAACATTCAGTACTTC. Translated, it gives CASSQGGEGPGNIQYF.